Listed here are 20 T cell receptor beta chains from one sample, sequenced in a study of OX40 agonist ivuxolimab in advanced cancers. Sequenced by immunoSEQ multiplex PCR; TCRdb stores in-frame clones only, minus some. The profile covers some 65,000 clones, with approximately 90% appearing a single time and about 2.7% taken by the ten largest. This specimen was CD4+ or CD8+ T cells sorted from blood, taken in a trial of the OX40 agonist ivuxolimab. Receptor source: an adult with an advanced solid tumor such as melanoma, head and neck, liver or kidney cancer.

The genes are TRBV20-1 and TRBJ2-7; D gene uncertain. The CDR3 runs to 10 residues. The V and J ends lost 5 bases and 4 bases respectively, with 6 bases between them. CDR1 is DFQATT and CDR2 is SNEGSKA in the germline V gene (reference sequence). CDR3 amino acids: CSAGQYEQYF. In DNA, the CDR3 is TGCAGTGCTGGGCAGTACGAGCAGTACTTC.

The chain employs TRBV18 and TRBJ2-7; D perhaps matches TRBD2 (5 bases). Germline V gene data show CDR1 as KGHSH and CDR2 as LQKENI. V lost 2 bases and J 5 bases, leaving 13 bases between the germline ends. This CDR3 contains 14 residues. CDR3 amino acids: CASSPSLGDHEQYF. CDR3 bases: TGTGCCAGCTCACCATCATTGGGAGACCACGAGCAGTACTTC.

The chain uses TRBV18 and TRBJ1-2; no definite D call. The length of the CDR3 is 14 residues. Per the germline V gene, CDR1 is KGHSH and CDR2 is LQKENI. Trimming removed 5 bases at V and 3 bases at J, with 13 bases between. The CDR3 DNA sequence: TGTGCCAGCTCAACTAACGGGATGCACTATGGCTACACCTTC. Translating gives CASSTNGMHYGYTF.

The chain combines TRBV5-4 with TRBJ2-7, with 11 bases matching TRBD1. Trimming cost V 4 bases and J 7 bases; bases outside gene matches: 7. The CDR3 extends over 14 amino acids. The germline CDR1 and CDR2 sequences are SGHNT and YYREEE (reference sequence). The CDR3 coding sequence is TGTGCCAGCAGCGTGGGACAGGGGGTTGGGGAGCAGTACTTC. It codes for CASSVGQGVGEQYF. Together with reference TRBV5-4 and TRBJ2-7, the CDR3 gives the full variable domain: ETGVTQSPTHLIKTRGQQVTLRCSSQSGHNTVSWYQQALGQGPQFIFQYYREEENGRGNFPPRFSGLQFPNYSSELNVNALELDDSALYLCASSVGQGVGEQYFGPGTRLTVT.

DNA of the CDR3: TGTGCCAGCAGCGTAGGTGTGGGGGGCCGCGGGGAGACCCAGTACTTC. Protein sequence: CASSVGVGGRGETQYF. The V gene is TRBV9, the J gene TRBJ2-5; D possibly uses TRBD1 or TRBD2 (6 bases each). CDR1 and CDR2 from the germline V gene are SGDLS and YYNGEE. V lost 0 bases, J lost 5 bases, and 17 bases lay in between. CDR3 size: 16 residues.

This clone showed up just once. V and J are TRBV6-5 and TRBJ2-5, with D uncertain. V lost 0 bases and J 1 base, leaving 6 bases between the germline ends. The CDR3 has 14 residues. Germline CDR1 and CDR2: MNHEY and SVGAGI. The CDR3: CASSYSGSQETQYF. The CDR3 bases are TGTGCCAGCAGTTACTCCGGCAGCCAAGAGACCCAGTACTTC.

CDR3 sequence reads: CASSIGQGNEKLFF. In nucleotides, the CDR3 is TGTGCCAGTAGTATTGGACAGGGTAATGAAAAACTGTTTTTT. The J gene is TRBJ1-4, the V gene TRBV19, with TRBD1 identical over 8 bases. CDR3 size: 14 residues. Germline V gene sequence: CDR1 LNHDA, CDR2 SQIVND (reference sequence). V lost 3 bases to trimming and J lost 4 bases; unmatched junction nucleotides: 1.

This clone was observed once. The gene calls are TRBV6-5 and TRBJ1-1; maybe TRBD1 (6 bases). Trimming pared 0 bases from V and 1 base from J, leaving 9 bases between. This CDR3 contains 15 residues. Germline V lookup: CDR1 MNHEY, CDR2 SVGAGI. The DNA of the CDR3 is TGTGCCAGCAGTTACTCTGGGGGCAGGAACACTGAAGCTTTCTTT. The encoded protein is CASSYSGGRNTEAFF.

This chain joins TRBV28 and TRBJ2-1, with 8 bases lining up with TRBD2. This CDR3 has 17 amino acids. Germline CDR1 reads MDHEN; CDR2 reads SYDVKM. J was trimmed by 4 bases and V by 2 bases; bases with no gene match: 10. CDR3 DNA: TGTGCCAGCAGTTTACCCTCCGCCGCTAGCGGGTACAATGAGCAGTTCTTC. Protein: CASSLPSAASGYNEQFF.

This chain joins TRBV18 and TRBJ2-2, with D perhaps matching TRBD1 (6 bases). This CDR3 comprises 16 residues. V dropped 3 bases and J dropped 5 bases, with 16 bases sitting between them. In germline, CDR1 is KGHSH, CDR2 LQKENI. CDR3 in DNA: TGTGCCAGCTCACCTACCTCCGGGACAAAAACCGGGGAGCTGTTTTTT. This encodes CASSPTSGTKTGELFF.

The J gene is TRBJ2-5, the V gene TRBV7-9; D not resolved. This CDR3 spans 11 amino acids. Between the trimmed V and J ends, which lost 5 bases and 5 bases, there was a span of 6 bases. CDR1 and CDR2 from the germline V gene are SEHNR and FQNEAQ (reference sequence). CDR3 sequence: CASSLSETQYF. The DNA for the CDR3 is TGTGCCAGCAGCCTCTCGGAGACCCAGTACTTC. The full variable domain, its missing parts supplied by reference TRBV7-9 and TRBJ2-5, is DTGVSQNPRHKITKRGQNVTFRCDPISEHNRLYWYRQTLGQGPEFLTYFQNEAQLEKSRLLSDRFSAERPKGSFSTLEIQRTEQGDSAMYLCASSLSETQYFGPGTRLLVL.

This clone has only a few counts. The J gene is TRBJ1-6, the V gene TRBV4-3; D gene unclear. The CDR3 runs to 15 residues. Trimming left V 0 bases short and J 5 bases short, with 8 bases between. Looked up from germline, CDR1 is LGHNA and CDR2 is YSLEER. The CDR3 loop reads CASSQDRADNSPLHF. In DNA form, the CDR3 reads TGCGCCAGCAGCCAAGATCGAGCAGATAATTCACCCCTCCACTTT.

The V and J genes are TRBV18 and TRBJ2-5; D perhaps matches TRBD2 (6 bases). Deletions cut 4 bases from V and 5 bases from J, with 14 bases between. The CDR3 is made up of 14 amino acids. The V gene's germline CDR1 is KGHSH and CDR2 LQKENI. In DNA form, the CDR3 reads TGTGCCAGCTCACTCCCGGGACTTGAGGAGACCCAGTACTTC. Translation gives CASSLPGLEETQYF.

V and J are TRBV19 and TRBJ2-1; 8 bases are a match to TRBD2. The CDR3 covers 14 residues. Per germline, CDR1 LNHDA and CDR2 SQIVND (reference sequence). The V gene end was trimmed by 4 bases and the J gene end by 6 bases; junction bases not matched to a gene: 5. CDR3 sequence: CASSKAGAVNEQFF. The CDR3 region has the DNA TGTGCCAGTAGTAAAGCGGGAGCCGTCAATGAGCAGTTCTTC.

This CDR3 is CASSLVLDSDSYNEQFF. In DNA, the CDR3 is TGCGCCAGCAGCTTGGTTTTGGACTCGGACTCCTACAATGAGCAGTTCTTC. V gene TRBV5-1 combines with J gene TRBJ2-1, with a weak D call TRBD2 (5 bases). Germline V gene data show CDR1 as SGHRS and CDR2 as YFSETQ. Trimming pared 0 bases from V and 0 bases from J, leaving 13 bases between. This CDR3 comprises 17 residues.

CDR3 bases: TGTGCCAGCAGTTACGGAGGGCCGAGGAATGAGCAGTTCTTC. Translation: CASSYGGPRNEQFF. V gene TRBV6-6 combines with J gene TRBJ2-1, with a tentative D call TRBD2 (6 bases). CDR1 is MNHNY and CDR2 is SVGAGI in the germline V gene (reference sequence). The CDR3 sequence is 14 residues long. Trimming removed 2 bases at V and 7 bases at J, with 12 bases between.

V usage is TRBV14 and J usage is TRBJ1-1; no clear D gene. The CDR3 runs 15 residues. Trimming took off 5 bases at V and 6 bases at J, with 19 bases between the two ends. Germline V gives CDR1 SGHDN, CDR2 FVKESK. DNA for the CDR3: TGTGCCAGCAGCTCAAAGACTCATCCGGGCGCTGAAGCTTTCTTT. Translated, it gives CASSSKTHPGAEAFF.

The rearrangement joins TRBV28 to TRBJ2-7; 11 nucleotides match TRBD2. V shed 3 bases, J shed 1 base, and the junction held 5 bases outside the gene matches. This CDR3 has 16 residues. Germline CDR1 MDHEN, CDR2 SYDVKM. The CDR3 reads CASSFASGRKSYEQYF. The CDR3 region has the DNA TGTGCCAGCAGTTTCGCTAGCGGGAGGAAATCCTACGAGCAGTACTTC. Full variable domain (rest looked up from reference TRBV28 and TRBJ2-7): DVKVTQSSRYLVKRTGEKVFLECVQDMDHENMFWYRQDPGLGLRLIYFSYDVKMKEKGDIPEGYSVSREKKERFSLILESASTNQTSMYLCASSFASGRKSYEQYFGPGTRLTVT.

The V call is TRBV29-1, the J call TRBJ2-2; D assignment may be TRBD1 or TRBD2 (5 bases each). The CDR3 runs 15 residues. CDR1 is SQVTM and CDR2 is ANQGSEA in the germline V gene. V was pared by 6 bases and J by 3 bases, with 17 bases between. The CDR3 sequence is CSVDSGPADTGELFF. Written as DNA, the CDR3 is TGCAGCGTCGACTCGGGACCGGCGGACACCGGGGAGCTGTTTTTT.

The chain couples TRBV6-1 to TRBJ1-2; 8 bases are shared with TRBD1. Per the germline V gene, CDR1 is MNHNS and CDR2 is SASEGT. CDR3 size: 15 residues. V trimming: 2 bases; J trimming: 4 bases; junction bases outside the gene matches: 6. CDR3 sequence (DNA): TGTGCCAGCAGTGAATCAACAGGGGGGGGCTATGGCTACACCTTC. Its protein is CASSESTGGGYGYTF.